The 21 T cell receptor beta chains given below trace back to one sample, sequenced in a study of blood T cells in healthy people across ages. A second PCR, run for about 7 to 12 cycles, used a sample-barcoded 5' primer plus a J-beta primer mix. TCRdb reprocessed the 5' RACE reads with MiXCR, giving one entry per CDR3 protein. This table holds 2 million or so distinct CDR3 sequences, roughly 49% found once. The sequenced sample was blood. These receptors all come from a middle-aged woman in good health.

Remarks on this clonotype: One end of the junction varies from germline; a read error may be responsible. In DNA form, the CDR3 reads TGTGCCAACAGCCAAGGGGAACTAGCGGTCTACAATGAGCAGTTCTTC. Protein: CANSQGELAVYNEQFF. V and J are TRBV4-2 and TRBJ2-1, with 8 nucleotides matching TRBD2. Germline CDR1 is LGHNA and CDR2 is YNFKEQ. The CDR3 totals 16 residues.

The genes are TRBV6-1 and TRBJ2-3; TRBD1 might be the D (6 bases). Between the trimmed V and J ends, which lost 6 bases and 1 base, there was a span of 26 bases. The CDR3 covers 19 residues. CDR1 is MNHNS, CDR2 SASEGT, per germline. This CDR3 is CASSPTVLVGAEGTDTQYF. The CDR3 coding sequence is TGTGCCAGCAGCCCCACCGTTCTCGTGGGGGCTGAGGGCACAGATACGCAGTATTTT.

This clonotype turned up a few times. The V and J genes are TRBV15 and TRBJ2-7; TRBD1 matches 8 bases. Germline CDR1 is LNHNV and CDR2 is YYDKDF (reference sequence). V was clipped by 2 bases and J by 0 bases; unmatched bases: 6. This CDR3 is built from 16 residues. CDR3 bases: TGTGCCACCAGCAGAAATAGGACAGGGAGCTCCTACGAGCAGTACTTC. Encoded protein: CATSRNRTGSSYEQYF.

The chain combines TRBV6-5 with TRBJ1-1; D might be TRBD1 (6 bases). CDR3 length equals 16 residues. V was clipped by 0 bases and J by 0 bases, with 11 bases between them. Germline CDR1 is MNHEY and CDR2 is SVGAGI. CDR3 residues: CASSYSSGHMNTEAFF. For the CDR3, the DNA is TGTGCCAGCAGTTACTCTTCGGGACATATGAACACTGAAGCTTTCTTT.

This clonotype was found once. The chain links TRBV15 to TRBJ2-1; maybe TRBD1 (6 bases). This CDR3 is built from 13 residues. V was clipped by 2 bases and J by 15 bases, with 17 bases between them. Per the germline V gene, CDR1 is LNHNV and CDR2 is YYDKDF (reference sequence). CDR3 sequence reads: CATSRPDRFIAFF. CDR3 DNA: TGTGCCACCAGCAGACCCGACAGGTTCATTGCGTTCTTC.

The V call is TRBV20-1, the J call TRBJ2-5; 10 positions agree with TRBD1. From germline, CDR1 is DFQATT and CDR2 SNEGSKA (reference sequence). J lost 4 bases, V lost 6 bases, and 14 bases had no gene match. This CDR3 comprises 16 residues. The CDR3 is CSADSGDRGAGETQYF. Here the CDR3 DNA reads TGCAGTGCCGACTCCGGGGACAGGGGAGCGGGAGAGACCCAGTACTTC.

This rearrangement joins TRBV4-1 to TRBJ1-5, with unresolved D. The V gene lost 0 bases and the J gene lost 0 bases, with 9 bases spanning the gap. Germline-derived CDR1 and CDR2 are MGHRA and YSYEKL. The CDR3 has 16 amino acids. CDR3 bases: TGCGCCAGCAGCCAAGATCAGGCTTATAGCAATCAGCCCCAGCATTTT. The encoded protein is CASSQDQAYSNQPQHF.

This clonotype was found a few times. This chain uses TRBV5-1 with TRBJ1-4; possibly TRBD1 for D (5 bases). The germline V gene encodes CDR1 SGHRS and CDR2 YFSETQ. CDR3 length: 15 amino acids. The V end was cut by 4 bases, the J end by 3 bases, with 13 bases between. CDR3 coding DNA: TGCGCCAGCAGCCCAAGCGGGGCTCCTAATGAAAAACTGTTTTTT. It is translated as CASSPSGAPNEKLFF.

V gene TRBV12-5 combines with J gene TRBJ1-2; D call uncertain. With 1 base removed from V and 8 bases from J, the gap between germline ends came to 14 bases. Germline V CDR1 and CDR2: LGHNT, FRNRAP. The CDR3 has 14 residues. CDR3 nucleotides: TGTGCTAGTGGTTTGGCCGGACGGCCGGAGGGCTACACCTTC. Its protein product is CASGLAGRPEGYTF.

In its sample, this clonotype was seen a few times. The genes are TRBV4-3 and TRBJ1-1; 7 positions match TRBD1. CDR3 length: 16 amino acids. From germline, CDR1 is LGHNA and CDR2 YSLEER. With 0 bases clipped from V and 0 bases from J, the junction kept 4 bases outside the gene matches. CDR3 DNA sequence: TGCGCCAGCAGCCAAGAAACCAGGGGGATGAACACTGAAGCTTTCTTT. It translates to CASSQETRGMNTEAFF.

This clonotype occurred a few times. The chain joins TRBV20-1 to TRBJ2-5; 12 nucleotides match TRBD2. Per the germline V gene, CDR1 is DFQATT and CDR2 is SNEGSKA (reference sequence). This CDR3 comprises 14 residues. The V gene end was trimmed by 2 bases and the J gene end by 7 bases; junction bases not matched to a gene: 5. CDR3 nucleotides: TGCAGTGCTAGACTGACTAGCGGGGGAGGGACCCAGTACTTC. It codes for CSARLTSGGGTQYF.

The rearrangement joins TRBV5-1 to TRBJ2-3; D is undetermined. Germline loops: CDR1 SGHRS, CDR2 YFSETQ. CDR3 length: 14 amino acids. The V end lost 1 base, the J end lost 2 bases, and 8 bases lay between the germline ends. CDR3 in amino acids: CASSLTETTDTQYF. The CDR3 DNA reads TGCGCCAGCAGCTTGACGGAGACCACAGATACGCAGTATTTT.

V gene TRBV29-1 combines with J gene TRBJ2-1, with D perhaps matching TRBD1 or TRBD2 (6 bases each). The germline CDR1 and CDR2 sequences are SQVTM and ANQGSEA. The length of the CDR3 is 11 residues. Trimming removed 7 bases at V and 6 bases at J, with 10 bases between. The CDR3 DNA sequence: TGCAGCGGGGGGGACATCAATGAGCAGTTCTTC. This gives the protein CSGGDINEQFF.

The CDR3 spells CASSYGERGAKEQYF. For the CDR3, the DNA is TGTGCCAGCAGTTATGGGGAGCGGGGGGCCAAAGAGCAGTACTTC. V gene TRBV6-6 combines with J gene TRBJ2-7; 9 nucleotides agree with TRBD2. The V segment lost 3 bases and the J segment 7 bases; nucleotides outside the gene matches: 10. Germline V lookup: CDR1 MNHNY, CDR2 SVGAGI (reference sequence). CDR3 length equals 15 residues.

The genes are TRBV3-1 and TRBJ2-1, with D unresolved. Trimming removed 0 bases from V and 12 bases from J, with 12 bases in between. Per the germline V gene, CDR1 is LGHDT and CDR2 is YNNKEL (reference sequence). This CDR3 has 13 residues. Written as DNA, the CDR3 is TGTGCCAGCAGCCAAGAAGGATATCAAGGGCAGTTCTTC. Translating gives CASSQEGYQGQFF.

This chain joins TRBV20-1 and TRBJ1-1, with D unclear. V dropped 5 bases and J dropped 1 base, with 11 bases sitting between them. Germline loops: CDR1 DFQATT, CDR2 SNEGSKA (reference sequence). This CDR3 is 13 amino acids long. CDR3 loop: CSAVPQANTEAFF. For the CDR3, the DNA is TGCAGTGCTGTCCCCCAAGCGAACACTGAAGCTTTCTTT.

The rearrangement joins TRBV27 to TRBJ2-6; D is tentatively TRBD1 or TRBD2 (5 bases each). The V end lost 6 bases, the J end lost 4 bases, and 19 bases lay between the germline ends. The CDR3 spans 17 residues. Germline CDR1 and CDR2: MNHEY and SMNVEV (reference sequence). CDR3: CASRRDGTHSGANVLTF. CDR3 DNA sequence: TGTGCCAGCAGGAGGGACGGAACCCATTCCGGGGCCAACGTCCTGACTTTC.

In the case of this clonotype: This may come from a read error, since a much larger clone is one base off. The chain joins TRBV6-2 or TRBV6-3 to TRBJ2-1; D perhaps matches TRBD1 (6 bases). Germline CDR1 and CDR2: MNHEY and SVGEGT. The CDR3 spans 15 residues. CDR3 protein: CASSPRTVSHNEQFF. DNA of the CDR3: TGTGCCAGCAGCCCACGGACAGTCTCCCACAATGAGCAGTTCTTC.

The CDR3 DNA reads as TGTGCCAGCAGCTTAACAGGGGTTTCAGATACGCAGTATTTT. This sequence encodes CASSLTGVSDTQYF. J is TRBJ2-3 and V is TRBV7-3; D is perhaps TRBD1 (5 bases). Germline V gene sequence: CDR1 SGHTA, CDR2 FQGTGA. This CDR3 is 14 amino acids long. The V end was cut by 0 bases, the J end by 4 bases, with 8 bases between.

CDR3 amino acids: CASSFFGTEFSYEQYF. The DNA of the CDR3 is TGTGCCAGCAGCTTCTTCGGGACAGAATTCTCCTACGAGCAGTACTTC. The rearrangement links TRBV7-9 to TRBJ2-7, with TRBD1 identical over 7 bases. Trimming removed 3 bases from V and 0 bases from J; junction bases left unmatched: 8. Germline loops: CDR1 SEHNR, CDR2 FQNEAQ (reference sequence). This CDR3 has 16 residues.

This sequence joins TRBV7-9 and TRBJ2-3; TRBD2 aligns across 10 bases. V shed 1 base, J shed 3 bases, and the junction held 4 bases outside the gene matches. Per germline, CDR1 SEHNR and CDR2 FQNEAQ (reference sequence). This CDR3 has 16 amino acids. The DNA of the CDR3 is TGTGCCAGCAGCTTAGGGGGACTAGCGTATACAGATACGCAGTATTTT. Amino acid sequence: CASSLGGLAYTDTQYF.